The source of this TCR beta chain is a study of siplizumab effects on memory and regulatory T cells. V shed 6 bases, J shed 0 bases, and the junction held 11 bases outside the gene matches. The CDR3 sequence is 16 residues long. Germline CDR1 and CDR2: ENHRY and SYGVKD. The table came from immunoSEQ multiplex PCR; TCRdb's copy has only in-frame clones and leaves some out. The top ten hold about 1.4% of the sample, which has about 82,000 clones, 87% seen once. Sequencing was performed on Tregs sorted from blood. This sequence was found in a human donor in good health. This chain uses TRBV10-3 with TRBJ2-7; 7 nucleotides agree with TRBD1. CDR3 sequence: CAIRPTGAPLSYEQYF. CDR3 DNA sequence: TGTGCCATCAGACCAACAGGGGCCCCTCTCTCCTACGAGCAGTACTTC.